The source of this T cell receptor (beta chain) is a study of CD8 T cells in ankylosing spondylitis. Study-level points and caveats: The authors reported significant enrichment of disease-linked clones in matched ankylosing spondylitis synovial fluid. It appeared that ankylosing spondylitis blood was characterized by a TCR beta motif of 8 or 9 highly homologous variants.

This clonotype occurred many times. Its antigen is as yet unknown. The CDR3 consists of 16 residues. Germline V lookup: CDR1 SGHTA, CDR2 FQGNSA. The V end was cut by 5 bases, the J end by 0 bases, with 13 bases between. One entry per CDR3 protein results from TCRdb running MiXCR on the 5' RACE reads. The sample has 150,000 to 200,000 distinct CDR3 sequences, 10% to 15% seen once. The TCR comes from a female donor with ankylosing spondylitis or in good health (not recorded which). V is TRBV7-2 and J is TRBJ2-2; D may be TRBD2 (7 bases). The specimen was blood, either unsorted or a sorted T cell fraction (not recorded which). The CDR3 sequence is CASSPGGSANTGELFF. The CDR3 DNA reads TGTGCCAGCAGCCCGGGGGGCTCGGCGAACACCGGGGAGCTGTTTTTT.